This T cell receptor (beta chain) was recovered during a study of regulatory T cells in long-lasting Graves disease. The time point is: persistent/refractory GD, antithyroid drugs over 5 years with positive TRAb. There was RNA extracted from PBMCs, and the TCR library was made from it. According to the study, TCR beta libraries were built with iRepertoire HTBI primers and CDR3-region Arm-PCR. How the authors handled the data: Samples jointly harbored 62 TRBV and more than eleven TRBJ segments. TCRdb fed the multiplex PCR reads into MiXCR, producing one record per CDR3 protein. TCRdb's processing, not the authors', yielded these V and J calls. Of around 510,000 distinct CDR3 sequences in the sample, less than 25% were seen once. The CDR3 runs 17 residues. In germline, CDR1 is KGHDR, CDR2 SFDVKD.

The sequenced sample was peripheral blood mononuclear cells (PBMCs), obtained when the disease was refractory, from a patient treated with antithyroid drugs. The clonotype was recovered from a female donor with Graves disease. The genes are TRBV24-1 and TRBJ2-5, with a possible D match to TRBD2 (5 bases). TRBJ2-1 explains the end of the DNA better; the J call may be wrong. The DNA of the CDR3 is TGTGCCACCAGTGATCCTCACGGAGGACCGCCGAGCAATGAGCAGTTCTTC. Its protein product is CATSDPHGGPPSNEQFF.